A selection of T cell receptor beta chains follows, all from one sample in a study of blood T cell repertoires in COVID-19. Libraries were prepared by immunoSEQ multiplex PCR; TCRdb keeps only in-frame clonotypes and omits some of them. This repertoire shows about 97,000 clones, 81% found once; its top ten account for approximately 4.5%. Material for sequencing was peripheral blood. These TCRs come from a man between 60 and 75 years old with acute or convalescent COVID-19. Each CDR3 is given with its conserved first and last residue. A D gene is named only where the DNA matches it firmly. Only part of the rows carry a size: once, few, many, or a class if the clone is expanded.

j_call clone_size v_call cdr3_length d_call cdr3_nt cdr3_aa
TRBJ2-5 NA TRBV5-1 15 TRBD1 TGCGCCAGCAGCTTAAATAGACAGGGCTTCGAGACCCAGTACTTC CASSLNRQGFETQYF
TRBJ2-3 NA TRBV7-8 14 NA TGTGCCAGCAGCTTAATGTCTAACACAGATACGCAGTATTTT CASSLMSNTDTQYF
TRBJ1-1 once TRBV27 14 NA TGTGCCAGCAGTAAGCAGGGCCTAAACACTGAAGCTTTCTTT CASSKQGLNTEAFF
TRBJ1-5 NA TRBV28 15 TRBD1 TGTGCCAGCAGTTTCTTGGACAGGGCTGTTCAGCCCCAGCATTTT CASSFLDRAVQPQHF
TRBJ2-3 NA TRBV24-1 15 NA TGTGCCACCGGCGCGACCCGCGGGGCGGGAGATACGCAGTATTTT CATGATRGAGDTQYF
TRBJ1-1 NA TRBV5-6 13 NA TGTGCCAGCAGCTTCCCGGGGATCACTGAAGCTTTCTTT CASSFPGITEAFF
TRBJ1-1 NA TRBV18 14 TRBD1 TGTGCCAGCTCATCCGGGAGGGGGCCTGGGGTAGCTTTCTTT CASSSGRGPGVAFF
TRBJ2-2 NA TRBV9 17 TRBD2 TGTGCCAGCAGCGCGAATAGGGGCGGGAGTAGCACCGGGGAGCTGTTTTTT CASSANRGGSSTGELFF
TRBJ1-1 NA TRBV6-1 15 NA TGTGCCAGCAGTGAAGCGGGGGGAGGAAACACTGAAGCTTTCTTT CASSEAGGGNTEAFF
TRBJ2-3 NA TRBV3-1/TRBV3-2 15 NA TGTGCCAGCAGCCATGGGACATCGAGCACAGATACGCAGTATTTT CASSHGTSSTDTQYF
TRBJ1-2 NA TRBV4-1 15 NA TGCGCCAGCAGCGCCTTGGGGGGGATAGATCGCGGCTACACCTTC CASSALGGIDRGYTF
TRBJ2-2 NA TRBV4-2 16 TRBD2 TGTGCCAGCAGCCAAGTACTAGCGGGCTCCACCGGGGAGCTGTTTTTT CASSQVLAGSTGELFF
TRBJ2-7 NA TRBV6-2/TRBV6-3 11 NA TGTGCCAGCAGCTCTCTTTACGAGCAGTACTTC CASSSLYEQYF
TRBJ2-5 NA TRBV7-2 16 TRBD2 TGTGCCAGCAGCTTAGGCCTAGCGGGGGGACTAGAGACCCAGTACTTC CASSLGLAGGLETQYF
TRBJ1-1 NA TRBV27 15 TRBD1 TGTGCCAGCAGTTTACTGGGACAGGCCAGAACTGAAGCTTTCTTT CASSLLGQARTEAFF
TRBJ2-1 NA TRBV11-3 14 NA TGTGCCAGCAGCTTGGATGGACAATACAATGAGCAGTTCTTC CASSLDGQYNEQFF
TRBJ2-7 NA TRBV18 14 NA TGTGCCAGCTCACTGCAGACAGGTTTCTACGAGCAGTACTTC CASSLQTGFYEQYF
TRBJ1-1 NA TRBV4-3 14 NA TGCGCCAGCAGCCAAGACAGGGTGGGGACTGAAGCTTTCTTT CASSQDRVGTEAFF
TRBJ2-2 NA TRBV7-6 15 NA TGTGCCAGCAGCTTTGCAACAGGGTACACCGGGGAGCTGTTTTTT CASSFATGYTGELFF
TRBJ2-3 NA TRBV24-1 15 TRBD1 TGTGCCACCAGTGACCCTGGGACAGGGACAGATACGCAGTATTTT CATSDPGTGTDTQYF
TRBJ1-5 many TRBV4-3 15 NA TGCGCCAGCAGCCAAGATAGAGGCCCGAATCAGCCCCAGCATTTT CASSQDRGPNQPQHF
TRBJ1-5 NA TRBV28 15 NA TGTGCCAGCAGTCACCCCAGGGCCGCCAATCAGCCCCAGCATTTT CASSHPRAANQPQHF
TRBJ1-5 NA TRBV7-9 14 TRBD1 TGTGCCAGCAGCGGCGGGACAGGGGCACAGCCCCAGCATTTT CASSGGTGAQPQHF
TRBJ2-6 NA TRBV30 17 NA TGTGCCTGGAGTGTACCTATAGGGGTATCTGGGGCCAACGTCCTGACTTTC CAWSVPIGVSGANVLTF
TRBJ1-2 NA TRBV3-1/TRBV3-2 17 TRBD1 TGTGCCAGCAGCCAAGATCCGGGACAGGGGCGACGAGAAGGCTACACCTTC CASSQDPGQGRREGYTF
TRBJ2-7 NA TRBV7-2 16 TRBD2 TGTGCCAGCAGCTTATCGGGCGGGGGGCCCTCCTACGAGCAGTACTTC CASSLSGGGPSYEQYF
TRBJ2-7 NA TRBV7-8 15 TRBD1 TGTGCCAGCAGCTTCCGGGACAGCCTATCCTACGAGCAGTACTTC CASSFRDSLSYEQYF
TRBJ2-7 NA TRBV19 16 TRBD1 TGTGCCAGTAGTCCGAGGTGGGGACAGGGCCCGTACTCGCAGTACTTC CASSPRWGQGPYSQYF
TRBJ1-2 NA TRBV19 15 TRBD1 TGTGCCAGTAGCCCCGGACAGGGGTCCTGGTATGGCTACACCTTC CASSPGQGSWYGYTF
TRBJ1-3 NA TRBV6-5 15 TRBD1 TGTGCCAGCAGTTCGACAGGGGCCTCTGGAAACACCATATATTTT CASSSTGASGNTIYF
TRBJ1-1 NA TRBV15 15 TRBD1 TGTGCCACCAGCAGGGACAGGGGGCGTGTGACTGAAGCTTTCTTT CATSRDRGRVTEAFF
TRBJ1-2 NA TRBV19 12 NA TGTGCCAGTAGTATGGGGGGGCTTGGCTACACCTTC CASSMGGLGYTF
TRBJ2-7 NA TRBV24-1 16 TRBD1 TGTGCCACCAGTGATCTGGACAGGGTGACTGGCCACGAGCAGTACTTC CATSDLDRVTGHEQYF
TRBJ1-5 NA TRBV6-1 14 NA TGTGCCAGCAGTGAGACACATAGCAATCAGCCCCAGCATTTT CASSETHSNQPQHF
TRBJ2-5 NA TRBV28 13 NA TGTGCCAGCAGTTTTGGGGGGACGGAGACCCAGTACTTC CASSFGGTETQYF
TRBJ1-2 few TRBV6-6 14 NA TGTGCCAGCAGTTACTCGGAGGGCAACTATGGCTACACCTTC CASSYSEGNYGYTF